The TCR beta chain described here comes from a study of T cells in Graves' hyperthyroidism and ophthalmopathy. Amplified TCR beta CDR3 regions came from RNA transcripts. In the first-round RT-PCR of the TCR CDR3, the HTBI primer set was used. TCRdb processed the multiplex PCR reads anew with MiXCR; each CDR3 protein has one entry. This sample carries 600,000 to 650,000 distinct CDR3 sequences, around 15% of them seen once, and the ten largest clones take around 3.9%. General study results and limits: A model of 13 V-J features distinguished ophthalmopathy from stable hyperthyroidism.

CDR1 and CDR2 from the germline V gene are GTSNPN and SVGIG (reference sequence). Trimming took off 2 bases at V and 0 bases at J, with 10 bases between the two ends. The CDR3 has 15 amino acids. Clinical symptoms, serum thyroxine, TRAb, thyroid ultrasound and orbital computed tomography established diagnosis. Comment on this clonotype: The antigen is not known.

Sequenced input: blood. The chain is built from TRBV30 and TRBJ1-4, with D hard to call. The clonotype comes from a woman aged 25 to 39 with Graves' hyperthyroidism. The DNA for the CDR3 is TGTGCCTGGAGTTGGTTTTCCTCAACTAATGAAAAACTGTTTTTT. It specifies CAWSWFSSTNEKLFF.